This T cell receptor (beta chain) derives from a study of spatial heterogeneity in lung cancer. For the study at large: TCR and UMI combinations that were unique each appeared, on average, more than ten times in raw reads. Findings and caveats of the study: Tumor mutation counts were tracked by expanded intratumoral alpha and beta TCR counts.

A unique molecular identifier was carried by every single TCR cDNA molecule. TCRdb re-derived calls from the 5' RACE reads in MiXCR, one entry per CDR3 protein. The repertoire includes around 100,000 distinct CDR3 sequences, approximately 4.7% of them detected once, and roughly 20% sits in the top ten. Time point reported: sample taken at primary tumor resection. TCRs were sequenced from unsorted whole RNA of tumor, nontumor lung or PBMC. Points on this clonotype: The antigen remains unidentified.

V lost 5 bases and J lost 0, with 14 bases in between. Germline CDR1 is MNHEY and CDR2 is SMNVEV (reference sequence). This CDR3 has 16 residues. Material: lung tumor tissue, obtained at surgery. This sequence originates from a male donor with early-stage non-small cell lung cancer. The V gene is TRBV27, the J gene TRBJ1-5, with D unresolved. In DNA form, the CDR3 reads TGTGCCAGCAGTCCCTTAACAGAGGGTAGCAATCAGCCCCAGCATTTT. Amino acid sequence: CASSPLTEGSNQPQHF.